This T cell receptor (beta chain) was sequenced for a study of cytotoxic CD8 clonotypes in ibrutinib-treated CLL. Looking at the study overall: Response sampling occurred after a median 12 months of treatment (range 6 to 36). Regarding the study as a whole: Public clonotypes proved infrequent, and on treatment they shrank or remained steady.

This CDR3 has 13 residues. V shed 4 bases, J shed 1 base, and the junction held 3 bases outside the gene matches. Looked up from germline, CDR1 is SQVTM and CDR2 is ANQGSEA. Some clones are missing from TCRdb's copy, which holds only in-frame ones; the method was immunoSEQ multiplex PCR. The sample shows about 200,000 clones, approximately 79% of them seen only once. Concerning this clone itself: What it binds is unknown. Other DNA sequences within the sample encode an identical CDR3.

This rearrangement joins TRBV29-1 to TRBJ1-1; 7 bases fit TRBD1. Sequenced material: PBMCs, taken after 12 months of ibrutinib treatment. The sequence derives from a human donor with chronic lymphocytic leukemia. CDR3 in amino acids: CSVGRTGNTEAFF. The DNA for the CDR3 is TGCAGCGTTGGGAGGACAGGGAACACTGAAGCTTTCTTT.